A selection of T cell receptor beta chains follows, all from one sample in a study of glioma-infiltrating T cells after dendritic cell vaccination. Only in-frame clones appear in the TCRdb table, and some are missing; sequencing was by immunoSEQ multiplex PCR. The repertoire includes about 94,000 clones, 65% to 85% of them detected once, and roughly 5.3% sits in the top ten. This specimen consisted of blood, obtained after dendritic cell vaccination. Receptors were obtained from a human donor with glioblastoma. Each CDR3 is given with its conserved first and last residue.

TRBV20-1 11 CSAQLSDTQYF
TRBV5-1 15 CASSTSTGGRGEAFF
TRBV5-6 13 CASNQRVTDTQYF
TRBV5-4 16 CASSLGGRARNNEQFF
TRBV11-3 16 CASSLFGQGARNEQFF
TRBV29-1 12 CSVANSGNTIYF
TRBV18 17 CASSPPSGQAHTGELFF
TRBV7-9 15 CASSVPLTGEDEQFF
TRBV30 14 CAWRGTGGHYEQYF
TRBV27 17 CASSLHGSGRKSDEQFF
TRBV4-1 15 CASSQDDRGDYEQYF
TRBV19 13 CASSPSREYGYTF
TRBV12-5 15 CASGLGQGASYGYTF
TRBV28 15 CASSLELPEGYGYTF
TRBV27 14 CASSLRTGYYEQYF
TRBV30 12 CAWSGGGDTQYF
TRBV4-2 16 CASSQEVAAAARGYTF
TRBV7-9 16 CASSRSGTSGTETQYF